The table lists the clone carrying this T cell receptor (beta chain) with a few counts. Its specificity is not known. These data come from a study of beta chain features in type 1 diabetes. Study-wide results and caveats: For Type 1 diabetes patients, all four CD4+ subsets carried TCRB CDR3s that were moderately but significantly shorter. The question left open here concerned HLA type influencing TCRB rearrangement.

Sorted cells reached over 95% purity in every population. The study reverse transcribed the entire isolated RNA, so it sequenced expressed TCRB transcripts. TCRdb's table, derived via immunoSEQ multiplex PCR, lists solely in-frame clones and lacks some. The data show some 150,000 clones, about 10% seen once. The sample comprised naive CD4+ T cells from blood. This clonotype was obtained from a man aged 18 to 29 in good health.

The CDR3 loop reads CASSSGQAEEQYF. In nucleotides, the CDR3 is TGTGCCAGCAGCTCGGGACAGGCGGAGGAGCAGTACTTC. The chain carries TRBV7-2 and TRBJ2-7; 8 bases fit TRBD1. V lost 4 bases, J lost 7 bases, and 6 bases stayed unmatched. CDR3 length: 13 residues. CDR1 SGHTA and CDR2 FQGNSA come from the germline V gene. The variable domain in full, completed from reference TRBV7-2 and TRBJ2-7, reads GAGVSQSPSNKVTEKGKDVELRCDPISGHTALYWYRQSLGQGLEFLIYFQGNSAPDKSGLPSDRFSAERTGGSVSTLTIQRTQQEDSAVYLCASSSGQAEEQYFGPGTRLTVT.